A single sample gave rise to the 32 T cell receptor beta chains below, sequenced in a study of T cell repertoires in ileal Crohn's disease. Method: immunoSEQ multiplex PCR; TCRdb's copy keeps in-frame clones and lacks some. The table records 1,400 or so clones, roughly four fifths of them present only once. Sequences were obtained from ileal tissue. These receptors all come from an adult with Crohn's disease.

V usage is TRBV2 and J usage is TRBJ2-3, with D possibly TRBD1 on 5 matching bases. The length of the CDR3 is 11 residues. CDR1 is SNHLY and CDR2 is FYNNEI in the germline V gene. Deletions cut 1 base from V and 14 bases from J, with 10 bases between. CDR3 loop: CASSEVPRGYF. The CDR3 DNA is TGTGCCAGCAGTGAAGTCCCTAGGGGGTATTTT.

This chain uses TRBV7-2 with TRBJ2-7; 8 bases are a match to TRBD2. V dropped 6 bases and J dropped 4; count of bases not matched to a gene: 11. The germline gives CDR1 SGHTA, CDR2 FQGNSA. The CDR3 has 15 residues. CDR3 DNA: TGTGCCAGCAGTTACGCCGGGACTAGGGGGTACGAGCAGTACTTC. It specifies CASSYAGTRGYEQYF.

The genes are TRBV7-2 and TRBJ2-2, with 8 bases identical to TRBD2. The CDR3 loop spans 16 amino acids. Losses at the gene ends were 3 bases for V and 7 bases for J; bases not matched to a gene: 10. CDR1 SGHTA and CDR2 FQGNSA come from the germline V gene. In DNA, the CDR3 is TGTGCCAGCAGCTTCGCACGACTCGCGGGGGGCGGGGAGCTGTTTTTT. Translation gives CASSFARLAGGGELFF.

This clone was counted between two and nine times. Relative to the germline gene, one junction end is altered; a read error may explain this. This chain connects TRBV7-7 to TRBJ2-1; 11 bases are shared with TRBD2. The V gene's germline CDR1 is SSHAT and CDR2 FNYEAQ (reference sequence). The CDR3 is 15 amino acids. The CDR3: CASSRGLADDNEQFF. In DNA, the CDR3 is TGTGCTAGCAGCCGGGGACTAGCGGATGACAATGAGCAGTTCTTC.

The chain has TRBV5-1 and TRBJ2-2; 7 bases are a match to TRBD2. The CDR3 sequence is 12 residues long. V dropped 4 bases and J dropped 6; count of bases not matched to a gene: 0. In germline, CDR1 is SGHRS, CDR2 YFSETQ. CDR3 protein: CASSGGAGELFF. DNA for the CDR3: TGCGCCAGCAGCGGGGGGGCCGGGGAGCTGTTTTTT.

The sample holds a few counts of this clone. The gene calls are TRBV4-3 and TRBJ2-2; 11 bases are shared with TRBD2. V was clipped by 1 base and J by 6 bases; unmatched bases: 10. The CDR3 spans 18 residues. CDR1 LGHNA and CDR2 YSLEER come from the germline V gene. The CDR3 is CASSQVLAGGLLAGELFF. The CDR3 DNA reads as TGCGCCAGCAGCCAAGTTTTAGCGGGGGGGCTATTAGCCGGGGAGCTGTTTTTT.

This clone was seen once. V usage is TRBV5-1 and J usage is TRBJ2-7; maybe TRBD1 (6 bases). CDR1 and CDR2 from the germline V gene are SGHRS and YFSETQ. This CDR3 region has 16 residues. Trimming removed 6 bases at V and 0 bases at J, with 19 bases between. CDR3 in DNA: TGCGCCAGCAAACAAAGGGGTGGGGGCAGCTCCTACGAGCAGTACTTC. Translating gives CASKQRGGGSSYEQYF.

Worth noting for this clone: The sample holds other DNA sequences that translate to the same CDR3. The chain recombines TRBV27 with TRBJ2-1; 10 bases are shared with TRBD2. The germline V gene has CDR1 MNHEY and CDR2 SMNVEV (reference sequence). This CDR3 contains 15 residues. V trimming: 3 bases; J trimming: 3 bases; junction bases outside the gene matches: 2. This CDR3 reads CASSLEREGYNEQFF. The CDR3 DNA reads TGTGCCAGCAGTTTGGAGCGGGAGGGCTACAATGAGCAGTTCTTC.

The chain couples TRBV4-1 to TRBJ1-4; D may be TRBD1 (6 bases). The V and J ends lost 4 bases and 8 bases respectively, with 17 bases between them. The CDR3 length is 15 residues. The germline gives CDR1 MGHRA, CDR2 YSYEKL. The CDR3, as DNA: TGCGCCAGCAGCCGTGTCGAGGGGGTGGGGGAAAAACTGTTTTTT. Translated, it gives CASSRVEGVGEKLFF.

The gene calls are TRBV6-1 and TRBJ2-2; 10 nucleotides agree with TRBD2. Germline CDR1 MNHNS, CDR2 SASEGT. The trim removed 2 bases at V and 5 bases at J, leaving 20 bases unmatched. The CDR3 extends over 21 amino acids. This chain's CDR3 is CASSEIGVGQRGGTRTGELFF. The CDR3 DNA sequence: TGTGCCAGCAGTGAAATTGGGGTCGGCCAGCGGGGGGGGACAAGGACCGGGGAGCTGTTTTTT.

V gene TRBV19 combines with J gene TRBJ2-5, with D perhaps matching TRBD2 (5 bases). CDR3 length: 15 residues. Deletions cut 1 base from V and 5 bases from J, with 14 bases between. Germline values: CDR1 LNHDA, CDR2 SQIVND (reference sequence). Written as DNA, the CDR3 is TGTGCCAGTAGTATAGGGCAGGAGGTAGGGGAGACCCAGTACTTC. This translates into CASSIGQEVGETQYF.

The chain uses TRBV11-2 and TRBJ2-1; 7 bases line up with TRBD2. CDR1 and CDR2 (germline): SGHAT, FQNNGV. V lost 1 base and J lost 8; bases outside the gene matches: 20. The CDR3 runs 19 residues. CDR3 in DNA: TGTGCCAGCAGCTTAGCCGTACGGCGGCGGGGGTTCAACGTGTATGAGCAGTTCTTC. Translating it yields CASSLAVRRRGFNVYEQFF.

This clone was recorded once. The J gene is TRBJ2-7, the V gene TRBV27, with no clear D. Trimming stripped 2 bases from V and 2 bases from J, with 10 bases between. Germline CDR1 MNHEY, CDR2 SMNVEV (reference sequence). CDR3 length: 14 residues. The CDR3 nucleotides are TGTGCCAGCAGTTTAAAGTCTGCGGCCTACGAGCAGTACTTC. Translated: CASSLKSAAYEQYF.

This clone showed up just a few times. V and J are TRBV7-2 and TRBJ2-3; possibly TRBD2 for D (5 bases). Germline V CDR1 and CDR2: SGHTA, FQGNSA. V lost 10 bases, J lost 6 bases, and 20 bases lay in between. The CDR3 is made up of 14 amino acids. CDR3 residues: CATHNVLGGDTQYF. The DNA for the CDR3 is TGTGCCACCCACAACGTGCTGGGCGGGGATACGCAGTATTTT.

This clone was recorded once. The V call is TRBV6-5, the J call TRBJ2-5; 10 bases match TRBD1. The J call is in doubt because the DNA end fits TRBJ2-7 better. The CDR3 runs to 15 residues. CDR1 is MNHEY and CDR2 is SVGAGI in the germline V gene. CDR3 loop: CASRPRDRGTYEQYF. The CDR3 DNA is TGTGCCAGCAGGCCCCGGGACAGGGGAACCTACGAGCAGTACTTC.

The rearrangement joins TRBV7-9 to TRBJ2-3; 9 bases map to TRBD1. Germline CDR1 is SEHNR and CDR2 is FQNEAQ (reference sequence). This CDR3 is 16 amino acids long. The ends lost 3 bases at V and 2 bases at J; junction bases unmatched: 6. The CDR3 DNA follows: TGTGCCAGCAGCTTGGCGGACAGGGGCGACACAGATACGCAGTATTTT. It specifies CASSLADRGDTDTQYF.

The rearrangement uses TRBV5-1 and TRBJ1-2; D call uncertain. The V end lost 0 bases, the J end lost 2 bases, and 11 bases lay between the germline ends. Germline V gene sequence: CDR1 SGHRS, CDR2 YFSETQ. CDR3 length equals 15 residues. CDR3 sequence (DNA): TGCGCCAGCAGCTTGGGGCACCTAGAGAACTATGGCTACACCTTC. This gives the protein CASSLGHLENYGYTF.

This clone was found a few times. CDR3 sequence reads: CASSPGGYYGYTF. CDR3 DNA sequence: TGTGCCAGCAGCCCTGGGGGGTACTATGGCTACACCTTC. This chain joins TRBV11-2 and TRBJ1-2, with a weak D call TRBD1 (5 bases). Germline V CDR1 and CDR2: SGHAT, FQNNGV. The CDR3 covers 13 residues. V lost 5 bases and J lost 3, with 10 bases in between.

This clone came up once. The chain is built from TRBV5-1 and TRBJ2-5; D gene unclear. Germline V gene data show CDR1 as SGHRS and CDR2 as YFSETQ. CDR3 length: 13 amino acids. The ends were cut back, 0 bases at V and 4 bases at J, with 7 bases in the middle. The CDR3 DNA reads as TGCGCCAGCAGCTTGGCGTCGCGAGAGACCCAGTACTTC. Translating it yields CASSLASRETQYF.

This chain links TRBV7-9 with TRBJ2-5, with 7 bases identical to TRBD2. Matching the DNA end better, TRBJ2-7 makes the J call doubtful. The CDR3 runs 14 residues. Germline CDR1 is SEHNR and CDR2 is FQNEAQ (reference sequence). In DNA form, the CDR3 reads TGTGCCAGCAGCGGGGACTACGCTAGCTACGAGCAGTACTTC. It specifies CASSGDYASYEQYF.

The count of this clone is one. The chain joins TRBV5-1 to TRBJ2-1; D possibly corresponds to TRBD1 (7 bases). This CDR3 is 13 amino acids long. V lost 1 base to trimming and J lost 9 bases, with 11 bases between them. CDR1 is SGHRS and CDR2 is YFSETQ in the germline V gene. The CDR3 DNA reads as TGCGCCAGCAGCTTGTTTCAGGGGGGTGAGCAGTTCTTC. Translated: CASSLFQGGEQFF.

By sample share, this clone is large. V usage is TRBV6-6 and J usage is TRBJ1-4; D is uncertain. CDR1 and CDR2 from the germline V gene are MNHNY and SVGAGI (reference sequence). The V and J ends lost 8 bases and 11 bases respectively, with 9 bases between them. The CDR3 consists of 10 residues. The chain's CDR3 is CASGGEKLFF. The CDR3 region has the DNA TGTGCCAGCGGAGGAGAGAAACTGTTTTTT.

This clone was seen a handful of times. At one of its ends the junction is not consistent with the germline gene, which may arise from a read error. V gene TRBV7-9 combines with J gene TRBJ2-2; 8 bases match TRBD1. Germline-derived CDR1 and CDR2 are SEHNR and FQNEAQ (reference sequence). The CDR3 spans 15 residues. CDR3 in DNA: TGTGCCAGCAGCCAACCAGACAGGGGACACCGGGGAGCTGTTTTT. Translation: CASSQPDRGHRGAVF.

V gene TRBV2 combines with J gene TRBJ2-5; 9 positions agree with TRBD2. Trimming cost V 6 bases and J 1 base; bases outside gene matches: 6. This CDR3 is built from 15 residues. Germline CDR1 and CDR2: SNHLY and FYNNEI. The CDR3 sequence is CASRGAGLAQETQYF. The CDR3 DNA reads TGTGCCAGCAGGGGGGCGGGACTAGCCCAAGAGACCCAGTACTTC.

V and J are TRBV7-8 and TRBJ1-1; a weak D match, TRBD1 (6 bases). CDR3 length equals 14 residues. CDR1 is SGHVS, CDR2 FQNEAQ, per germline. V lost 5 bases and J 0 bases, leaving 10 bases between the germline ends. CDR3 in DNA: TGTGCCAGCAGCCTTGGGGGCGTGAACACTGAAGCTTTCTTT. It is translated as CASSLGGVNTEAFF.

The J gene is TRBJ1-6, the V gene TRBV27; 9 bases are a match to TRBD1. The CDR3 has 14 amino acids. Per germline, CDR1 MNHEY and CDR2 SMNVEV (reference sequence). J was trimmed by 10 bases and V by 6 bases; bases with no gene match: 7. For the CDR3, the DNA is TGTGCCAGCAGCCTACAGGGGGCCGGCTCACCCCTCCACTTT. Residues: CASSLQGAGSPLHF.

This chain connects TRBV10-1 to TRBJ2-1; TRBD2 matches 9 bases. The trim removed 6 bases at V and 5 bases at J, leaving 8 bases unmatched. The CDR3 has 15 amino acids. Germline V lookup: CDR1 WNHNN, CDR2 SYGVQD (reference sequence). The DNA for the CDR3 is TGCGCCAGCAGCCCCGAAATAGCGGGAGACAATGAGCAGTTCTTC. Residues: CASSPEIAGDNEQFF.

The gene calls are TRBV6-4 and TRBJ1-6; TRBD1 agrees at 10 bases. The germline CDR1 and CDR2 sequences are MRHNA and SNTAGT. The CDR3 is 16 amino acids. V lost 6 bases, J lost 9 bases, and 11 bases stayed unmatched. The CDR3 sequence is CASRTPRDRGISPLHF. The CDR3 DNA reads TGTGCCAGCAGGACCCCACGGGACAGGGGCATTTCACCCCTCCACTTT.

There are a few counts of this clone. DNA for the CDR3: TGTGCCAGCAGTTACTCACTAGCGCCTAGGGACGAGCAGTACTTC. Residues: CASSYSLAPRDEQYF. The V and J genes are TRBV6-5 and TRBJ2-7; 7 nucleotides line up with TRBD2. Trimming cost V 0 bases and J 5 bases; bases outside gene matches: 7. Germline-derived CDR1 and CDR2 are MNHEY and SVGAGI. The CDR3 runs to 15 residues.

The V gene is TRBV7-9, the J gene TRBJ2-3; 10 bases match TRBD2. Germline V gives CDR1 SEHNR, CDR2 FQNEAQ (reference sequence). Trimming took 4 bases from V and 1 from J; bases not matched to a gene: 5. The CDR3 is 16 amino acids. For the CDR3, the DNA is TGTGCCAGCAGCTCTAGCGGGGGTGCCCGCACAGATACGCAGTATTTT. It codes for CASSSSGGARTDTQYF. The full variable domain, its missing parts supplied by reference TRBV7-9 and TRBJ2-3, is DTGVSQNPRHKITKRGQNVTFRCDPISEHNRLYWYRQTLGQGPEFLTYFQNEAQLEKSRLLSDRFSAERPKGSFSTLEIQRTEQGDSAMYLCASSSSGGARTDTQYFGPGTRLTVL.

J is TRBJ1-6 and V is TRBV5-6; no firm D call. Germline lookup yields CDR1 SGHDT and CDR2 YYEEEE. The CDR3 loop spans 17 amino acids. Trimming took 0 bases from V and 0 from J, leaving 10 bases between them. For the CDR3, the DNA is TGTGCCAGCAGCTTGGGAGTGCCTAGCTCCTATAATTCACCCCTCCACTTT. Protein sequence: CASSLGVPSSYNSPLHF.

The chain carries TRBV11-2 and TRBJ2-5; 9 nucleotides agree with TRBD2. Germline assignment: CDR1 SGHAT and CDR2 FQNNGV. Trimming at V came to 5 bases and at J to 4 bases, leaving 11 bases not matched to a gene. The CDR3 runs 16 residues. CDR3 sequence: CASSQTRGRAGETQYF. CDR3 coding DNA: TGTGCCAGCAGCCAAACACGCGGGAGGGCCGGAGAGACCCAGTACTTC. Full variable domain (outside the CDR3, taken from reference TRBV11-2 and TRBJ2-5): EAGVAQSPRYKIIEKRQSVAFWCNPISGHATLYWYQQILGQGPKLLIQFQNNGVVDDSQLPKDRFSAERLKGVDSTLKIQPAKLEDSAVYLCASSQTRGRAGETQYFGPGTRLLVL.